The 13 T cell receptor beta chains presented below share a single source sample, sequenced in a study of blood T cell repertoires in COVID-19. The method was immunoSEQ multiplex PCR; TCRdb's version includes in-frame clones alone and lacks a portion of them. This sample has some 130,000 clones, with under 90% found just once. The sample comprised peripheral blood. These receptors all stem from a woman in her fifties or sixties with active or convalescent COVID-19.

The chain couples TRBV10-3 to TRBJ2-3; TRBD2 matches at 12 bases. V lost 6 bases to trimming and J lost 2 bases; unmatched junction nucleotides: 3. The CDR3 length is 15 residues. The germline V gene has CDR1 ENHRY and CDR2 SYGVKD. For the CDR3, the DNA is TGTGCCATCAGCCCTAGCGGGGGGGCCACAGATACGCAGTATTTT. Its translation: CAISPSGGATDTQYF.

The chain combines TRBV28 with TRBJ1-2, with unresolved D. The V gene's germline CDR1 is MDHEN and CDR2 SYDVKM. V lost 3 bases and J 2 bases, leaving 10 bases between the germline ends. This CDR3 spans 14 amino acids. As DNA, the CDR3 is TGTGCCAGCAGTTTCCTCGGTGAGAACTATGGCTACACCTTC. It encodes CASSFLGENYGYTF.

The V call is TRBV7-3, the J call TRBJ2-1; 7 positions match TRBD2. Per germline, CDR1 SGHTA and CDR2 FQGTGA. This CDR3 is 15 amino acids long. J lost 3 bases, V lost 1 base, and 3 bases had no gene match. This CDR3 is CASSLNGRLYNEQFF. CDR3 DNA sequence: TGTGCCAGCAGCTTAAACGGGAGGCTCTACAATGAGCAGTTCTTC. The full variable domain, in which reference TRBV7-3 and TRBJ2-1 provide the parts outside the CDR3, is GAGVSQTPSNKVTEKGKYVELRCDPISGHTALYWYRQSLGQGPEFLIYFQGTGAADDSGLPNDRFFAVRPEGSVSTLKIQRTERGDSAVYLCASSLNGRLYNEQFFGPGTRLTVL.

As concerns this clone: The sample holds other DNA sequences that translate to the same CDR3. The V call is TRBV28, the J call TRBJ1-1; D is undetermined. Germline loops: CDR1 MDHEN, CDR2 SYDVKM. V shed 8 bases and J shed 1 base, with 8 bases lying between them. The length of the CDR3 is 12 residues. The CDR3 DNA reads as TGTGCCAGCCAAACAGCGAACACTGAAGCTTTCTTT. It specifies CASQTANTEAFF.

The chain recombines TRBV24-1 with TRBJ2-1, with 7 bases aligning to TRBD1. In germline, CDR1 is KGHDR, CDR2 SFDVKD. The CDR3 spans 15 residues. V lost 2 bases and J lost 0; bases outside the gene matches: 0. The CDR3 region is CATSDSGGSYNEQFF. CDR3 in DNA: TGTGCCACCAGTGATTCAGGGGGCTCCTACAATGAGCAGTTCTTC.

J is TRBJ2-3 and V is TRBV4-1; possibly TRBD1 for D (6 bases). Looked up from germline, CDR1 is MGHRA and CDR2 is YSYEKL. The V and J ends lost 1 base and 2 bases respectively, with 10 bases between them. The CDR3 consists of 15 residues. The DNA of the CDR3 is TGCGCCAGCAGCCAAGGTAGGACAGCCACAGATACGCAGTATTTT. Translating it yields CASSQGRTATDTQYF.

The chain uses TRBV11-3 and TRBJ2-5, with D tentatively TRBD1 (5 bases). The CDR3 sequence is 15 residues long. Trimming stripped 1 base from V and 3 bases from J, with 12 bases between. Per germline, CDR1 SGHNT and CDR2 YENEEA. For the CDR3, the DNA is TGTGCCAGCAGCTTAGGGGGCGGAGAAGAAGAGACCCAGTACTTC. This codes for CASSLGGGEEETQYF.

This clone was detected only a few times. The chain is built from TRBV4-1 and TRBJ2-1; possibly TRBD2 for D (5 bases). Germline lookup yields CDR1 MGHRA and CDR2 YSYEKL. The V gene lost 4 bases and the J gene lost 3 bases, with 19 bases spanning the gap. The length of the CDR3 is 17 residues. CDR3 nucleotides: TGCGCCAGCAGCCCCCGACGGGGTCCGATCGACTACAATGAGCAGTTCTTC. Translation: CASSPRRGPIDYNEQFF.

The V gene is TRBV24-1, the J gene TRBJ2-1; D is perhaps TRBD2 (5 bases). In germline, CDR1 is KGHDR, CDR2 SFDVKD. The CDR3 runs to 14 residues. V shed 4 bases and J shed 9 bases, with 15 bases lying between them. CDR3 bases: TGTGCCACCAGTGAAAGTAGGAGGTTGAGTGAGCAGTTCTTC. Amino acids: CATSESRRLSEQFF.

The chain recombines TRBV5-1 with TRBJ2-3, with no clear D. The V gene's germline CDR1 is SGHRS and CDR2 YFSETQ. The CDR3 contains 12 residues. Trimming cost V 2 bases and J 4 bases, with 5 bases left between them. The CDR3 region is CASSFESDTQYF. The CDR3 region has the DNA TGCGCCAGCAGCTTTGAGTCAGATACGCAGTATTTT. The complete variable domain, with remaining parts taken from reference TRBV5-1 and TRBJ2-3, reads KAGVTQTPRYLIKTRGQQVTLSCSPISGHRSVSWYQQTPGQGLQFLFEYFSETQRNKGNFPGRFSGRQFSNSRSEMNVSTLELGDSALYLCASSFESDTQYFGPGTRLTVL.

The rearrangement links TRBV30 to TRBJ2-7; D remains unclear. Germline V gives CDR1 GTSNPN, CDR2 SVGIG (reference sequence). The length of the CDR3 is 11 residues. V dropped 1 base and J dropped 5 bases, with 6 bases sitting between them. The CDR3 nucleotides are TGTGCCTGGAGTGCCACGGACGAGCAGTACTTC. Protein product: CAWSATDEQYF. Based on the CDR3 plus reference TRBV30 and TRBJ2-7, the full variable domain is SQTIHQWPATLVQPVGSPLSLECTVEGTSNPNLYWYRQAAGRGLQLLFYSVGIGQISSEVPQNLSASRPQDRQFILSSKKLLLSDSGFYLCAWSATDEQYFGPGTRLTVT.

This clone has only one observation. V gene TRBV7-9 combines with J gene TRBJ2-7, with 9 bases fitting TRBD1. This CDR3 comprises 15 residues. Germline trimming cut 5 bases from V and 1 base from J; bases unmatched to any gene: 6. Germline V gene lookup returns CDR1 SEHNR and CDR2 FQNEAQ (reference sequence). CDR3 protein: CASSKQGALSYEQYF. As DNA, the CDR3 is TGTGCCAGCAGCAAACAGGGGGCATTGTCCTACGAGCAGTACTTC.

J is TRBJ2-3 and V is TRBV24-1; D not resolved. CDR1 and CDR2 from the germline V gene are KGHDR and SFDVKD. Trimming stripped 5 bases from V and 3 bases from J, with 8 bases between. The CDR3 has 13 residues. The CDR3 sequence: CATSAIETDTQYF. The CDR3 coding sequence is TGTGCCACCAGTGCAATTGAGACAGATACGCAGTATTTT.